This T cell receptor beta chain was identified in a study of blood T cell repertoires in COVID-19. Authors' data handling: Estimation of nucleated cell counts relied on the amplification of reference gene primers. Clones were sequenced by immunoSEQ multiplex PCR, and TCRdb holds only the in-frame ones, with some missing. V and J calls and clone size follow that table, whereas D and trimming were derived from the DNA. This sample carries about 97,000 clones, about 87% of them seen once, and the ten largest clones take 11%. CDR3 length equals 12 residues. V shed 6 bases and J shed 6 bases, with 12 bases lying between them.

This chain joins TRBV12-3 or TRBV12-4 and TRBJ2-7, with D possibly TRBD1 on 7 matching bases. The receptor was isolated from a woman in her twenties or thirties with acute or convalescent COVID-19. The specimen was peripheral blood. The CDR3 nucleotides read TGTGCCAGCAGCGGGGGACAGCTCGAGCAGTACTTC. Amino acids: CASSGGQLEQYF.